This TCR beta chain was captured by sequencing in a study of blood T cell repertoires in COVID-19. The overall study: COVID-19 samples from acute and convalescent phases originated in the United States, Italy and Spain.

The method was immunoSEQ multiplex PCR; TCRdb's version includes in-frame clones alone and lacks a portion of them. The repertoire holds 190,000 or so clones, with roughly 90% as singletons. Enrolled through a virtual design, the participants were between about 18 and 89 years of age and came from fewer than 30 US areas. Self-reported history from a screening survey and questionnaire set each donor's cohort. A PCR-confirmed or clinician-diagnosed COVID-19 case had contacted exposed participants within 2 weeks of entry. Deletions cut 4 bases from V and 4 bases from J, with 7 bases between. The CDR3 is 12 amino acids.

The TCR was taken from a woman in her twenties or thirties who had been exposed to COVID-19. Sample: PBMCs or T cells enriched from blood (not recorded which). The chain recombines TRBV12-3 or TRBV12-4 with TRBJ1-1; D gene unclear. CDR3: CASSSGSTEAFF. The CDR3 nucleotides read TGTGCCAGCAGTTCCGGGTCCACTGAAGCTTTCTTT.